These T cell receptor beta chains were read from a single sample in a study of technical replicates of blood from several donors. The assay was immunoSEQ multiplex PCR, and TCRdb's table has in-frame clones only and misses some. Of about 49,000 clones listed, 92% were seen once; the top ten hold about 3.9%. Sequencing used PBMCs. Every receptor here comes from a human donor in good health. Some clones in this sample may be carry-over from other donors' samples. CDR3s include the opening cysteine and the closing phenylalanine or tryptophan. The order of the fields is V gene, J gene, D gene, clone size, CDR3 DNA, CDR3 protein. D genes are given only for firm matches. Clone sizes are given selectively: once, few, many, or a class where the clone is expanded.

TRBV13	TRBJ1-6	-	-	TGTGCCAGCACCCTTTACTCCTATAATTCACCCCTCCACTTT	CASTLYSYNSPLHF
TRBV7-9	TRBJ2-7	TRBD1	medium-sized	TGTGCCAGCAGTCTACAGGGGGACTACGAGCAGTACTTC	CASSLQGDYEQYF
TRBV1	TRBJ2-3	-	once	TGCACCAGCAGTCCCCACGGGAGCTGGGATACGCAGTATTTT	CTSSPHGSWDTQYF
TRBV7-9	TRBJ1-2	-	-	TGTGCCAGCAGCTTGGTGCAGGGGAACAGCGGCTACACCTTC	CASSLVQGNSGYTF
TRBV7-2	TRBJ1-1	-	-	TGTGCCAGCAGCTTCCGAGGGAACACTGAAGCTTTCTTT	CASSFRGNTEAFF
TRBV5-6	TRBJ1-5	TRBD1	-	TGTGCCAGCAGCTTGTTTGGGACAGGAGGGAGCAATCAGCCCCAGCATTTT	CASSLFGTGGSNQPQHF
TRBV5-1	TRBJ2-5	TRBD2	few	TGCGCCAGCAGCGAGGGACTAGCGGGAGGAGAGACCCAGTACTTC	CASSEGLAGGETQYF
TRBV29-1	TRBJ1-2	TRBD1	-	TGCAGCGTTGAAAGTGACAGGGTCGCGGGCTACACCTTC	CSVESDRVAGYTF
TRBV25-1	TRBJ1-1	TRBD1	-	TGTGCCAGCAGTACCTCGACAGGGGGTCGCGGCACTGAAGCTTTCTTT	CASSTSTGGRGTEAFF
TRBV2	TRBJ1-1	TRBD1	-	TGTGCCAGCAGTGAAGGGGTCAGGGGGCAGGCTTTCTTT	CASSEGVRGQAFF
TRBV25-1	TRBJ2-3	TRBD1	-	TGTGCCAGCAGTGAAGGGCACAGGGGGCGAGATACGCAGTATTTT	CASSEGHRGRDTQYF
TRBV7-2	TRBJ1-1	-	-	TGTGCCAGCAGCTCCACGGGACTGGACACTGAAGCTTTCTTT	CASSSTGLDTEAFF
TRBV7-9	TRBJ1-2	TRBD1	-	TGTGCCAGCAGCCCTCTTCCGGGACAGGAAAGAAACACCTTC	CASSPLPGQERNTF
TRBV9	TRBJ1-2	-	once	TGTGCCAGCAGCGTAGACAACGGACCCCGGGGTGGCTACACCTTC	CASSVDNGPRGGYTF
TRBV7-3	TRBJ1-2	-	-	TGTGCCAGCAGCTTAGGACAGTCTCCGAGCTATGGCTACACCTTC	CASSLGQSPSYGYTF
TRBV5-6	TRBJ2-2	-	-	TGTGCCAGCAGCTTGGTAGCCGGGGAGCTGTTTTTT	CASSLVAGELFF
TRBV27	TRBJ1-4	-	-	TGTGCCAGCAGTTTATACAGGGATGAAAAACTGTTTTTT	CASSLYRDEKLFF
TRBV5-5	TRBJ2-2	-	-	TGTGCCAGCAGCTTTCTAGACGCCACCGGGGAGCTGTTTTTT	CASSFLDATGELFF
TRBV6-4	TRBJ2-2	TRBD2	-	TGTGCCAGCAGCGTAAGCGGGACCACCGGGGAGCTGTTTTTT	CASSVSGTTGELFF
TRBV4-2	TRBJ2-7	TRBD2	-	TGTGCCAGCAGCCAAGACATCACCGGGACTAGCTTTTACTACGAGCAGTACTTC	CASSQDITGTSFYYEQYF
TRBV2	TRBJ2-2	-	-	TGTGCCAGCAGTCCCGAGGATCTTGGGGAGCTGTTTTTT	CASSPEDLGELFF
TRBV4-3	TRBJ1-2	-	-	TGCGCCAGCAGCCAAGATAGGGTTTCGGGAGGCACCTTC	CASSQDRVSGGTF